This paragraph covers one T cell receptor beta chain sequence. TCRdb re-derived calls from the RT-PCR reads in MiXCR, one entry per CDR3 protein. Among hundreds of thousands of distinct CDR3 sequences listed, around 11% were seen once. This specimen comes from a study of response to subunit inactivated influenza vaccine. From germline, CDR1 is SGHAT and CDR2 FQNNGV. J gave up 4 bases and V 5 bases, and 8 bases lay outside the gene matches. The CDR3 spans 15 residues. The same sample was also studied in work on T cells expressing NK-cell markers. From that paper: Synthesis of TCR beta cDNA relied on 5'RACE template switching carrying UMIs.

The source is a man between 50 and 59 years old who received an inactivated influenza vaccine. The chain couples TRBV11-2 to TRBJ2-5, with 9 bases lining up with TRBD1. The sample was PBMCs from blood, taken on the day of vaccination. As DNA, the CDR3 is TGTGCCAGCAGCAATTACAGGGGGCGGACAGAGACCCAGTACTTC. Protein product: CASSNYRGRTETQYF.